The 16 T cell receptor beta chains below were found in one sample sequenced in a study of OX40 agonist ivuxolimab in advanced cancers. Repertoires were generated with immunoSEQ multiplex PCR, while TCRdb's copy carries only in-frame clones and drops some. The table has 81,000 or so clones, 88% seen once. This specimen consisted of CD4+ or CD8+ T cells sorted from blood, obtained in a trial of the OX40 agonist ivuxolimab. These receptors all come from an adult with an advanced solid tumor such as melanoma, head and neck, liver or kidney cancer.

On this clone itself: Other DNA sequences within the sample encode an identical CDR3. This sequence joins TRBV18 and TRBJ2-7; perhaps TRBD1 as D (6 bases). This CDR3 has 13 residues. Germline V CDR1 and CDR2: KGHSH, LQKENI. V shed 3 bases and J shed 1 base, with 7 bases lying between them. CDR3 nucleotides: TGTGCCAGCTCACCCGGGACATCCTACGAGCAGTACTTC. Residues: CASSPGTSYEQYF.

The chain joins TRBV6-6 to TRBJ1-5; tentative D call: TRBD1 (5 bases). The germline gives CDR1 MNHNY, CDR2 SVGAGI (reference sequence). Trimming stripped 0 bases from V and 7 bases from J, with 16 bases between. The CDR3 is made up of 16 amino acids. The CDR3 loop is CASSYSGTPAEQPQHF. The DNA of the CDR3 is TGTGCCAGCAGTTACTCGGGGACGCCTGCTGAACAGCCCCAGCATTTT.

This clone showed up just once. This sequence joins TRBV9 and TRBJ1-3, with a weak D call TRBD1 (5 bases). V was shortened by 4 bases and J by 4 bases, with 15 bases between the two germline ends. The CDR3 runs 15 residues. The germline gives CDR1 SGDLS, CDR2 YYNGEE. The CDR3 DNA follows: TGTGCCAGCAGCTCGGGGACCCCAGGAGGAAACACCATATATTTT. Encoded protein: CASSSGTPGGNTIYF.

This clone was seen once. V and J are TRBV5-4 and TRBJ1-1; TRBD1 agrees at 9 bases. CDR3 length: 14 amino acids. Germline V gives CDR1 SGHNT, CDR2 YYREEE (reference sequence). J was trimmed by 7 bases and V by 4 bases; bases with no gene match: 8. The CDR3 protein is CASSGRTGAYEAFF. The CDR3 nucleotides are TGTGCCAGCAGCGGGAGGACAGGGGCTTATGAAGCTTTCTTT.

As DNA, the CDR3 is TGTGCCAGCAGCCCCCGACTCCCGAGGGGGACGGCTGGGGCCAACGTCCTGACTTTC. Encoded protein: CASSPRLPRGTAGANVLTF. V gene TRBV11-2 combines with J gene TRBJ2-6, with D perhaps matching TRBD1 (6 bases). The germline CDR1 and CDR2 sequences are SGHAT and FQNNGV. Trimming cost V 5 bases and J 2 bases, with 22 bases left between them. CDR3 length equals 19 residues.

The chain recombines TRBV10-3 with TRBJ1-1; the D is unclear. Germline CDR1 reads ENHRY; CDR2 reads SYGVKD. V was clipped by 0 bases and J by 5 bases, with 13 bases between them. The CDR3 contains 15 residues. CDR3 DNA: TGTGCCATCAGTGAGTCGAACGACGGCGGGACTGAAGCTTTCTTT. This translates into CAISESNDGGTEAFF.

The chain combines TRBV6-4 with TRBJ2-2; D gene unclear. Trimming took off 11 bases at V and 2 bases at J, with 21 bases between the two ends. The CDR3 covers 16 residues. The germline V gene has CDR1 MRHNA and CDR2 SNTAGT. The CDR3 loop reads CAGCMPQNRNTGELFF. The DNA of the CDR3 is TGTGCCGGCTGCATGCCTCAGAACCGTAACACCGGGGAGCTGTTTTTT.

This chain links TRBV12-5 with TRBJ1-1; D is ambiguous. Germline V gene sequence: CDR1 LGHNT, CDR2 FRNRAP. Trimming stripped 0 bases from V and 7 bases from J, with 9 bases between. There are 13 residues in the CDR3. The CDR3 reads CASGLVVRNEAFF. CDR3 bases: TGTGCTAGTGGTTTGGTAGTACGAAATGAAGCTTTCTTT.

V is TRBV19 and J is TRBJ2-5; the D call may be TRBD1 or TRBD2 (5 bases each). Germline values: CDR1 LNHDA, CDR2 SQIVND (reference sequence). The CDR3 loop spans 15 amino acids. Trimming left V 10 bases short and J 3 bases short, with 21 bases between. The CDR3 DNA reads as TGTGCCACTTCTGTAGGGTCGGGGCACGAAGAGACCCAGTACTTC. It translates to CATSVGSGHEETQYF. Complete variable domain (other parts from reference TRBV19 and TRBJ2-5): DGGITQSPKYLFRKEGQNVTLSCEQNLNHDAMYWYRQDPGQGLRLIYYSQIVNDFQKGDIAEGYSVSREKKESFPLTVTSAQKNPTAFYLCATSVGSGHEETQYFGPGTRLLVL.

This clone was observed a single time. The rearrangement uses TRBV6-6 and TRBJ1-2, with 7 bases lining up with TRBD1. This CDR3 has 12 residues. Unmatched junction bases numbered 6, after V lost 6 bases and J lost 8 bases. Germline V gene data show CDR1 as MNHNY and CDR2 as SVGAGI (reference sequence). CDR3 residues: CASSMTGRGYTF. As DNA, the CDR3 is TGTGCCAGCAGCATGACAGGGAGAGGCTACACCTTC.

The chain joins TRBV7-9 to TRBJ2-2; TRBD1 matches at 7 bases. The CDR3 has 16 residues. CDR1 is SEHNR and CDR2 is FQNEAQ in the germline V gene (reference sequence). V lost 8 bases to trimming and J lost 0 bases; unmatched junction nucleotides: 9. Here the CDR3 DNA reads TGTGCCAGCCACTTTTCCGGGACAGCGAACACCGGGGAGCTGTTTTTT. It encodes CASHFSGTANTGELFF. Full variable domain (remainder filled in from reference TRBV7-9 and TRBJ2-2): DTGVSQNPRHKITKRGQNVTFRCDPISEHNRLYWYRQTLGQGPEFLTYFQNEAQLEKSRLLSDRFSAERPKGSFSTLEIQRTEQGDSAMYLCASHFSGTANTGELFFGEGSRLTVL.

This clone was detected once. The chain employs TRBV9 and TRBJ1-2; D ambiguous. Germline V CDR1 and CDR2: SGDLS, YYNGEE. Trimming removed 3 bases from V and 3 bases from J, with 9 bases in between. The CDR3 runs to 13 residues. CDR3 protein: CASSGGDDYGYTF. Here the CDR3 DNA reads TGTGCCAGCAGCGGGGGAGACGACTATGGCTACACCTTC.

The chain is built from TRBV9 and TRBJ1-2; D gene ambiguous. CDR3 length: 13 residues. CDR1 is SGDLS and CDR2 is YYNGEE in the germline V gene. V lost 0 bases, J lost 2 bases, and 5 bases lay in between. CDR3 nucleotides: TGTGCCAGCAGCGTAGATCACAACTATGGCTACACCTTC. It encodes CASSVDHNYGYTF.

The chain carries TRBV6-5 and TRBJ1-4; tentative D call: TRBD1 (5 bases). The length of the CDR3 is 12 residues. The V gene lost 6 bases and the J gene lost 8 bases, with 10 bases spanning the gap. Germline V CDR1 and CDR2: MNHEY, SVGAGI. CDR3 residues: CASSPKGEKLFF. CDR3 in DNA: TGTGCCAGCAGCCCAAAGGGGGAAAAACTGTTTTTT.

The J gene is TRBJ1-3, the V gene TRBV5-5; D is perhaps TRBD1 (6 bases). In germline, CDR1 is SGHKS, CDR2 YYEKEE (reference sequence). The CDR3 consists of 14 residues. V was pared by 2 bases and J by 4 bases, with 10 bases between. The CDR3 bases are TGTGCCAGCAGCTTAGCGGGGGCCGGAAACACCATATATTTT. This codes for CASSLAGAGNTIYF. Drawing the rest from reference TRBV5-5 and TRBJ1-3, the complete variable domain is DAGVTQSPTHLIKTRGQQVTLRCSPISGHKSVSWYQQVLGQGPQFIFQYYEKEERGRGNFPDRFSARQFPNYSSELNVNALLLGDSALYLCASSLAGAGNTIYFGEGSWLTVV.

V usage is TRBV5-5 and J usage is TRBJ2-3; maybe TRBD2 (6 bases). V lost 4 bases and J 5 bases, leaving 17 bases between the germline ends. This CDR3 spans 15 amino acids. CDR1 and CDR2 from the germline V gene are SGHKS and YYEKEE (reference sequence). The CDR3 sequence: CASSPGGAIRDTQYF. For the CDR3, the DNA is TGTGCCAGCAGCCCCGGCGGGGCGATAAGAGATACGCAGTATTTT.